This T cell receptor (beta chain) was found in a study of CXCR3-negative and CXCR3-positive naive CD8 T cells. Study in general: Across all libraries, TRB reads numbered about 135 million, with about 1.5 +/- 0.3 million in each library.

By phenotype, naive CD8+ T cells were CD45RO-CCR7+CD27+CD95-. Turning to this clonotype: Its antigen remains unidentified.

Overall study results and limits: Similarly elevated diversity marked both naive subsets, with memory CD8+ cells showing far lower diversity. Hydrophobicity of TRB CDR3s was greater in CXCR3-positive naive cells than in CXCR3-negative naive cells.

With UMI labels, 5' RACE was used to prepare the TRB cDNA libraries. TCRdb reanalyzed the 5' RACE reads and collapses them to one entry per CDR3 protein, without DNA. The sample table includes some 130,000 distinct CDR3 sequences. The receptor was isolated from a human donor in good health. Some clones in this sample may be carry-over from other donors' samples. What was sequenced was naive CXCR3+ CD8+ T cells from blood. Documented subset: CD45RO-CCR7+CD27+CD95- naive CD8+ T cells expressing CXCR3 (TNR3+).

The CDR3 protein is CASSLAGAWYNEQFF. The chain combines TRBV28 with TRBJ2-1; TCRdb calls TRBD2, which cannot be checked without DNA. Germline V lookup: CDR1 MDHEN, CDR2 SYDVKM. The CDR3 loop spans 15 amino acids.